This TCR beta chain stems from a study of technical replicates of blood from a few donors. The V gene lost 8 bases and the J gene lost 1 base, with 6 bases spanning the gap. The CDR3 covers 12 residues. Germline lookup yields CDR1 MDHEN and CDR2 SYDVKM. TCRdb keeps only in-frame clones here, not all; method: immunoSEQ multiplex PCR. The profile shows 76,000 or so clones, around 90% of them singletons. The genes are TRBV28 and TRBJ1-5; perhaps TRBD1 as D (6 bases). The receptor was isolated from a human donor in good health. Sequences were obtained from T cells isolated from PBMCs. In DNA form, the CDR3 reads TGTGCCAGCGGACAGAGCAATCAGCCCCAGCATTTT. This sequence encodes CASGQSNQPQHF.